Below, one TCR beta chain is given with its context. Per the germline V gene, CDR1 is LGHDT and CDR2 is YNNKEL (reference sequence). The CDR3 is 15 amino acids. The V and J ends lost 4 bases and 7 bases, in that order; junction bases with no gene match: 9. These data come from a study of blood T cell repertoires in COVID-19. Study-wide background: In each case, the material was cDNA or gDNA derived from T cells, B-cell-depleted T cells, or PBMCs.

Clones were sequenced by immunoSEQ multiplex PCR, and TCRdb holds only the in-frame ones, with some missing. The sample lists hundreds of thousands of clones; about nine tenths were seen once. This clonotype originated in a woman between 18 and 29 years old with acute or convalescent COVID-19. Material: peripheral blood. V gene TRBV3-1 (or the pseudogene TRBV3-2) combines with J gene TRBJ2-5; 10 nucleotides match TRBD2. CDR3 loop: CASSPESGGAVTQYF. Written as DNA, the CDR3 is TGTGCCAGCAGCCCCGAAAGCGGGGGGGCGGTGACCCAGTACTTC.